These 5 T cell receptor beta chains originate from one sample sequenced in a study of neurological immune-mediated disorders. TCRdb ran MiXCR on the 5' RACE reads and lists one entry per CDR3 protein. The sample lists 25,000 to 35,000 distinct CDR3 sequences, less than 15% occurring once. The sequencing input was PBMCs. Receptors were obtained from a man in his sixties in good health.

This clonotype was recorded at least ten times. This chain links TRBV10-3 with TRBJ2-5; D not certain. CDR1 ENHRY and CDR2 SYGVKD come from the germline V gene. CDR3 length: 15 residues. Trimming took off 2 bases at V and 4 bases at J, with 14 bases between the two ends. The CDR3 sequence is CAISEPSAPVETQYF. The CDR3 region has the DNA TGTGCCATCAGTGAGCCCAGTGCCCCGGTAGAGACCCAGTACTTC.

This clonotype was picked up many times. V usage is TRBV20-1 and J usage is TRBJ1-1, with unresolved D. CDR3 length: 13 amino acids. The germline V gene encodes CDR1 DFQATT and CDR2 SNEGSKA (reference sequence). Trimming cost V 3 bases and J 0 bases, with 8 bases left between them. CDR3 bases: TGCAGTGCTAGCCAGACGGTGAACACTGAAGCTTTCTTT. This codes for CSASQTVNTEAFF.

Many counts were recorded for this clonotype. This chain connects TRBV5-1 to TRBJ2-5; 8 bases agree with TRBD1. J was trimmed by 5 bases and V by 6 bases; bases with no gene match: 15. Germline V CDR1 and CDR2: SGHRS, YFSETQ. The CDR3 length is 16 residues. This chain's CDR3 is CASIPEPGQGWETQYF. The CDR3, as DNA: TGCGCCAGCATCCCAGAACCCGGACAGGGCTGGGAGACCCAGTACTTC.

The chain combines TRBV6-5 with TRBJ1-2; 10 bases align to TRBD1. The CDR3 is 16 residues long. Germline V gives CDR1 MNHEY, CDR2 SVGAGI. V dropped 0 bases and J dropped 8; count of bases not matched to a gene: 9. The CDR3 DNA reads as TGTGCCAGCAGTTACTCTAGGACAGGGGGTCTTCGGGGCTACACCTTC. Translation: CASSYSRTGGLRGYTF.

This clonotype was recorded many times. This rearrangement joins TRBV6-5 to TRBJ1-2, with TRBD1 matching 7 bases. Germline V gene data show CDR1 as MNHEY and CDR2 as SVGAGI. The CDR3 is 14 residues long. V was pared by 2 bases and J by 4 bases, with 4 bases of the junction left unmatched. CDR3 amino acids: CASSYGGQPYGYTF. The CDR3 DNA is TGTGCCAGCAGTTACGGGGGACAGCCCTATGGCTACACCTTC.